The T cell receptor (beta chain) under discussion was sequenced for a study of cytomegalovirus exposure and HLA in healthy donors. Overall study results and limits: In vitro checks showed that three CMV-associated chains really do target CMV antigens. Sequencing likely produced, as an artifact, a cluster of highly shared sequence variants. 16,951 TCR beta sequences were associated with HLA alleles at 0.05 false discovery rate in a later analysis.

To note about this clone: Its target is not known.

PCR was performed using 60 Vbeta and 13 Jbeta primers. This table comes from immunoSEQ multiplex PCR, and its TCRdb copy is limited to in-frame clones, with some not included. Of roughly 130,000 clones in the sample, about two thirds are singletons; the top ten hold about 2.6%. Sequences were obtained from PBMCs. The receptor comes from a human donor in good health.

The CDR3 DNA reads as TGTGCCAGTACCATCTCCCTTAGGACAGCAGAAGCTTTCTTT. Translating gives CASTISLRTAEAFF. The J gene is TRBJ1-1, the V gene TRBV19; TRBD1 might be the D (6 bases). V was pared by 7 bases and J by 8 bases, with 20 bases between. This CDR3 comprises 14 residues. The germline V gene has CDR1 LNHDA and CDR2 SQIVND (reference sequence).